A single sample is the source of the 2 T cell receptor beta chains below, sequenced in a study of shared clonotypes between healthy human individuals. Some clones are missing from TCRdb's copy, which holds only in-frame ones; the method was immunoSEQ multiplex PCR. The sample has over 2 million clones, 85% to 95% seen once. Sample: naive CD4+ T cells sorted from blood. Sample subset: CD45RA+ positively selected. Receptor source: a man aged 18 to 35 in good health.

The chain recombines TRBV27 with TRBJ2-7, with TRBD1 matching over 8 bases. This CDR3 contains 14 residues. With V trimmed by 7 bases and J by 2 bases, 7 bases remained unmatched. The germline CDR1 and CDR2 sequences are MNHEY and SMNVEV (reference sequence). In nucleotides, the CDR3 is TGTGCCAGCAAAAGACAGGGGAGGACCTACGAGCAGTACTTC. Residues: CASKRQGRTYEQYF.

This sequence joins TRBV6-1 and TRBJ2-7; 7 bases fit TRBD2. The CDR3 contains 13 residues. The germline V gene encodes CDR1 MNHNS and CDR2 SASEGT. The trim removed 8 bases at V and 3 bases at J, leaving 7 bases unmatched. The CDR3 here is CASLLGGGYEQYF. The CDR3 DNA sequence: TGTGCCAGCTTGTTGGGGGGGGGCTACGAGCAGTACTTC.